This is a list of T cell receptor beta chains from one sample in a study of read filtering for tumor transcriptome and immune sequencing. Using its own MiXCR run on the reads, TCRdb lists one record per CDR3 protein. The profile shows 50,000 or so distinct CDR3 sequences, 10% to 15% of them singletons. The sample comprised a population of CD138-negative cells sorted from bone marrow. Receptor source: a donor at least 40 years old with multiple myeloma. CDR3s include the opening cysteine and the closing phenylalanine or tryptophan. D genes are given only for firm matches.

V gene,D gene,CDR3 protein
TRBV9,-,CASSFGIKEKLFF
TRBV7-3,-,CASSGTSTDTQYF
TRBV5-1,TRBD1,CASSLGGIRGVNTEAFF
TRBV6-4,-,CASKDYTDTQYF
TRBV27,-,CASSWRGETQYF
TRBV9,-,CASSVTRGGETQYF
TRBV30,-,CAWSPADTQYF
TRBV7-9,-,CASSFNTGMEQYF
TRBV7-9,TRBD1,CASRGQGYEQYF
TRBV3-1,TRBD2,CASSQDRGGDYNERFF
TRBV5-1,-,CASSLDSYYEQYF
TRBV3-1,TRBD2,CASSQIGGGANTGELFF
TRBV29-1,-,CSVGDTNSNQPQHF
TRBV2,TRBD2,CARGLADSTDTQYF
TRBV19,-,CASSIVGVSAGGPQHF
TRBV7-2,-,CASSLDSTGIAKNIQYF
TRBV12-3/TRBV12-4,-,CASSLDQPGANVLTF
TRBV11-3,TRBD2,CASSSRSSGGTETQYF
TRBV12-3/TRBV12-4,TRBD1,CASTSRDRAYNEQFF
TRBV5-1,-,CASSLFAGNEQYF
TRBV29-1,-,CSVQKHGDTQYF
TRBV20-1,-,CSARVGTPIYSNQPQHF
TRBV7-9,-,CASSATAYEQYF
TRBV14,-,CASSQVLAGVETQYF
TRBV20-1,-,CSARVGGITGELFF
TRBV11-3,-,CASSLGPGRGANVLTF
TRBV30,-,CAWRLLVGEAFF
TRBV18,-,CASSTGTANTGELFF
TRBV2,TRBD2,CAIQGLVGCRNSGEQYF
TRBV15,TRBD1,CATSKGTGGLKSYEQYF
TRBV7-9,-,CASSLATGYEQYF
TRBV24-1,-,CATSQSLGAETQYF
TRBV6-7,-,CASSYPTGGNHEPHF
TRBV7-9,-,CASNPSGADSPLHF
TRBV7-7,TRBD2,CASSPSGETIYEQYF
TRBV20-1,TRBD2,CSAEGLAGAFPSLSSYNEQFF
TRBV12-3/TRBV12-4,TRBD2,CASSPPGLVQDTQYF
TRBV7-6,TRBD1,CASSAGLGTGYAERYF
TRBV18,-,CASSPTARSGNTIYF
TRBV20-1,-,CSARSGGTYSNQPQHF
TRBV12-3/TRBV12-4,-,CASSFLAVGVGNQPQHF
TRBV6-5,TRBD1,CASSLGGSYTSGNTIYF
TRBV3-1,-,CASSQVATQYF
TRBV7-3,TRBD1,CASSFAGTGSSYNEQFF
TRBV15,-,CATRLTGQGQPQHF
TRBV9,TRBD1,CASSVEGASIYGYTF
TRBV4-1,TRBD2,CASSSRAGVSTDTQYF
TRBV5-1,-,CASSFLARELSYNEQFF
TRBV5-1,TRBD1,CASSLAGQSNEKLFF
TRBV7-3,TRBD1,CASSPRQGARTYEQYF
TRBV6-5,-,CASSYYLGNQPQHF
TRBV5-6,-,CASSLFEVATEAFF
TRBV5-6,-,CASSGTETQYF
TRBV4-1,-,CASSQAQGDQPQHF
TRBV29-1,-,CSVGSDTQYF
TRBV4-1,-,CASSPTQGPHSYGYTF
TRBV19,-,CASAPIPGQLQHF
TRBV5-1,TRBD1,CASSWTGSDTEAFF
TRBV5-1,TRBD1,CASSAGQGNVAFF
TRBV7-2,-,CASSFRPLSSYEQYF